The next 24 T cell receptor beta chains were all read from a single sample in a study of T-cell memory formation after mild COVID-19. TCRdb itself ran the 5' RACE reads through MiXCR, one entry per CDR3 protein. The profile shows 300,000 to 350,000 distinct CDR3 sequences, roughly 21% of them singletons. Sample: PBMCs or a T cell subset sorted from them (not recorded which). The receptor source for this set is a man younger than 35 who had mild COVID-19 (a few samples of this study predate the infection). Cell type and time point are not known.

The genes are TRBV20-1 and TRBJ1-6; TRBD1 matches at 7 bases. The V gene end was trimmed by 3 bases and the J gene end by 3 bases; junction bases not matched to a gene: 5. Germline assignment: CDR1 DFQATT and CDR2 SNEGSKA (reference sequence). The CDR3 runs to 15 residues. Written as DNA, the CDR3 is TGCAGTGCTAGGCCGGGGACAGTCTATAATTCACCCCTCCACTTT. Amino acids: CSARPGTVYNSPLHF.

DNA for the CDR3: TGTGCTAGCGCGGTAGCGGGGACAGATACGCAGTATTTT. Protein: CASAVAGTDTQYF. The chain joins TRBV7-7 to TRBJ2-3; 8 bases map to TRBD2. The germline V gene has CDR1 SSHAT and CDR2 FNYEAQ (reference sequence). The CDR3 runs to 13 residues.

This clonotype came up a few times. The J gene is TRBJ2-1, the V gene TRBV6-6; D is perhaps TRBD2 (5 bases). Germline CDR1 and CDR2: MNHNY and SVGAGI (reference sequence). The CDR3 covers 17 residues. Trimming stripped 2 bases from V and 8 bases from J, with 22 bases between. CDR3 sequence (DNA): TGTGCCAGCAGTTACAACCTTCCGCGAATCTCTAGCCATGAGCAGTTCTTC. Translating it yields CASSYNLPRISSHEQFF.

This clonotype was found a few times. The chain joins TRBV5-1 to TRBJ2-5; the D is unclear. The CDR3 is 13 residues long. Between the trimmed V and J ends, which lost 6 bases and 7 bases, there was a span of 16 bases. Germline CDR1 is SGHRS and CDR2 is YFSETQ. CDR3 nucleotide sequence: TGCGCCAGCAACTTAGACCCCTCGGGGACCCAGTACTTC. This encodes CASNLDPSGTQYF.

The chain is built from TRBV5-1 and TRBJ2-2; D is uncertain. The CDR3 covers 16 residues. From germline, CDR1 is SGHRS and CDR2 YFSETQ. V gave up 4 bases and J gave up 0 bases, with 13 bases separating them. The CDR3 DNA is TGCGCCAGCAGCCTATTATCTTTGGCGAACACCGGGGAGCTGTTTTTT. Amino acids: CASSLLSLANTGELFF.

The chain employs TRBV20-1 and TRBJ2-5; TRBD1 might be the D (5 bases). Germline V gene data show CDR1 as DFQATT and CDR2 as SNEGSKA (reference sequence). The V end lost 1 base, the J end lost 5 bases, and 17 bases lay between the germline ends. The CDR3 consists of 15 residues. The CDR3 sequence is CSARGAQGPGETQYF. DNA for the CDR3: TGCAGTGCTAGAGGGGCCCAGGGCCCTGGGGAGACCCAGTACTTC.

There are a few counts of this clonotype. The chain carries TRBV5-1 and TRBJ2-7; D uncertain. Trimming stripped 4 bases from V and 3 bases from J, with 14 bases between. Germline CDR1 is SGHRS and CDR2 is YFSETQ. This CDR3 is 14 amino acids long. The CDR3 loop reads CASSVTPLGYEQYF. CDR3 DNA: TGCGCCAGCAGCGTGACCCCGCTCGGCTACGAGCAGTACTTC.

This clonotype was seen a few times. CDR3 region: CASSRLGTGTPYEQYV. DNA for the CDR3: TGTGCCAGCAGTCGGTTGGGGACAGGGACCCCCTACGAGCAGTACGTC. The rearrangement joins TRBV5-5 to TRBJ2-7; 9 nucleotides line up with TRBD1. J was trimmed by 2 bases and V by 5 bases; bases with no gene match: 11. Germline V gene data show CDR1 as SGHKS and CDR2 as YYEKEE (reference sequence). The CDR3 runs to 16 residues.

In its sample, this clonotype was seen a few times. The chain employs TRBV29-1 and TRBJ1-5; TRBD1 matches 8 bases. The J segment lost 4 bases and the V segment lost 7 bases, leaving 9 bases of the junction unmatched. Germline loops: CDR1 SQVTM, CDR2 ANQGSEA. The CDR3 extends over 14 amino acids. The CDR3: CSARTGRGNQPQHF. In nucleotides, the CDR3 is TGCAGCGCCCGGACAGGGAGGGGAAATCAGCCCCAGCATTTT.

The CDR3 sequence: CASSYSSKSAGEQETQYF. The CDR3 DNA follows: TGTGCCAGCAGTTACTCGTCGAAGTCAGCAGGGGAACAAGAGACCCAGTACTTC. The chain couples TRBV6-5 to TRBJ2-5; D possibly corresponds to TRBD1 (6 bases). Germline V CDR1 and CDR2: MNHEY, SVGAGI. The CDR3 sequence is 18 residues long. Trimming shortened V by 0 bases and J by 2 bases, and 19 bases separated the two germline ends.

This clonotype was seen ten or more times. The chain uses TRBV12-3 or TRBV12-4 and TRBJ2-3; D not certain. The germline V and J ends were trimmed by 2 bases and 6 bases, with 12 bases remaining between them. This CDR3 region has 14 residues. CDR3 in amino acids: CASSLSTSPDTQYF. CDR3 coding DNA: TGTGCCAGCAGTTTATCGACAAGCCCCGATACGCAGTATTTT.

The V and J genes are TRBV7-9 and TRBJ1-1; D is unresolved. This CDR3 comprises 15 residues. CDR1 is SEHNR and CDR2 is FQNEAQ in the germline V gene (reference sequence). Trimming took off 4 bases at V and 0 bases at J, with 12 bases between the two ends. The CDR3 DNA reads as TGTGCCAGCAGCTCCAACCGGGATTTGAACACTGAAGCTTTCTTT. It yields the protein CASSSNRDLNTEAFF. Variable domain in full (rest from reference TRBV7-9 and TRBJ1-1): DTGVSQNPRHKITKRGQNVTFRCDPISEHNRLYWYRQTLGQGPEFLTYFQNEAQLEKSRLLSDRFSAERPKGSFSTLEIQRTEQGDSAMYLCASSSNRDLNTEAFFGQGTRLTVV.

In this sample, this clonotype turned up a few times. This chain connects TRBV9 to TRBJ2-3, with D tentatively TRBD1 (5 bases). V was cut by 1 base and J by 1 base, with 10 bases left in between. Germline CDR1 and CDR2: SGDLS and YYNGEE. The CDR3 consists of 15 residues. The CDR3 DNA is TGTGCCAGCAGCGTATCCCAAGGGGGCACAGATACGCAGTATTTT. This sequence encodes CASSVSQGGTDTQYF.

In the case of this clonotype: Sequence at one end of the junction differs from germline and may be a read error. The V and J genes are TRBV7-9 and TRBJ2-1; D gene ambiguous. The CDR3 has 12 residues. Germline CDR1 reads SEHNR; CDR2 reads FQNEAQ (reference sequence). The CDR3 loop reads CASSLVVGMLLF. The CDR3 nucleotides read TGTGCCAGCAGCTTAGTAGTGGGAATGCTACTCTTC.

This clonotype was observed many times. The DNA for the CDR3 is TGTGCCAGCAGTTTGGAGACTCCCGGGGAGACCCAGTACTTC. Residues: CASSLETPGETQYF. The chain combines TRBV7-6 with TRBJ2-5; D unresolved. CDR3 length equals 14 residues. Germline V lookup: CDR1 SGHVS, CDR2 FNYEAQ. V was clipped by 6 bases and J by 5 bases, with 16 bases between them.

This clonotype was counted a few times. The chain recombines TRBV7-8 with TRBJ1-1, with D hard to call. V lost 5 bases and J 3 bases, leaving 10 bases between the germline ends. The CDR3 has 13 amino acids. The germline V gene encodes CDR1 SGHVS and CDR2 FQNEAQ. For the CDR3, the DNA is TGTGCCAGCAGCGCTTCCCCGGACACTGAAGCTTTCTTT. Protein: CASSASPDTEAFF.

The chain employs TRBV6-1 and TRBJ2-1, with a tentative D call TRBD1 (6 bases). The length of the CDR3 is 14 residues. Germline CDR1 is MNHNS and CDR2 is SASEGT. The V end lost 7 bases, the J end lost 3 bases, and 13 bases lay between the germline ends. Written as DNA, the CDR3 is TGTGCCAGCACGTCAGGGGAGTTCTACAATGAGCAGTTCTTC. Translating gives CASTSGEFYNEQFF.

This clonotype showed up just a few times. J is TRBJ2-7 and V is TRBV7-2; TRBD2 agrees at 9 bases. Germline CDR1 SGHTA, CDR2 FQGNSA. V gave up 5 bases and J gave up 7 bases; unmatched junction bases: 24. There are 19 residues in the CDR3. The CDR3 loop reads CASSTSGWRVAGDKGEQYV. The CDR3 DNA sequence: TGTGCCAGCAGCACTAGCGGGTGGAGGGTAGCGGGGGATAAGGGAGAGCAGTACGTC.

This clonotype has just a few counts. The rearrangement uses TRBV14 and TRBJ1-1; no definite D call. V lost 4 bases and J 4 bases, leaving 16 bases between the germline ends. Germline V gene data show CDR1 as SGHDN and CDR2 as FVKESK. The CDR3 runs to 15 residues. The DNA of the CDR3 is TGTGCCAGCAGCCCCTCCATTTGGCAGAGCACTGAAGCTTTCTTT. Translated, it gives CASSPSIWQSTEAFF.

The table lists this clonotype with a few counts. In nucleotides, the CDR3 is TGTGCCAGCACCCCTGAGCCACAGAATGCGGCCTTGGATGGCTACACCTTC. This translates into CASTPEPQNAALDGYTF. V and J are TRBV5-6 and TRBJ1-2; D gene ambiguous. The CDR3 totals 17 residues. The germline V gene encodes CDR1 SGHDT and CDR2 YYEEEE. V lost 6 bases and J 6 bases, leaving 27 bases between the germline ends.

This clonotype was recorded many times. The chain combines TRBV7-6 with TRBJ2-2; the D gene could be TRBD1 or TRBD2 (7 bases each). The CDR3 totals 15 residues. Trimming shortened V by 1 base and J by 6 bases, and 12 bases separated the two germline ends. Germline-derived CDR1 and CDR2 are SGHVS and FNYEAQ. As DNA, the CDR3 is TGTGCCAGCAGCTTAGTAGCAGGGGGGGCCGGGGAGCTGTTTTTT. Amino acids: CASSLVAGGAGELFF. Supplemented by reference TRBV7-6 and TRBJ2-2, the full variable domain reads GAGVSQSPRYKVTKRGQDVALRCDPISGHVSLYWYRQALGQGPEFLTYFNYEAQQDKSGLPNDRFSAERPEGSISTLTIQRTEQRDSAMYRCASSLVAGGAGELFFGEGSRLTVL.

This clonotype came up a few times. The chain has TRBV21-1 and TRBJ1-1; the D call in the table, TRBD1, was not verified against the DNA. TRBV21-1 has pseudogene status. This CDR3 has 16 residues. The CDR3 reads CASSPIYPKGDTEAFF. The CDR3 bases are TGTGCCAGCAGCCCTATTTACCCAAAGGGGGACACTGAAGCTTTCTTT.

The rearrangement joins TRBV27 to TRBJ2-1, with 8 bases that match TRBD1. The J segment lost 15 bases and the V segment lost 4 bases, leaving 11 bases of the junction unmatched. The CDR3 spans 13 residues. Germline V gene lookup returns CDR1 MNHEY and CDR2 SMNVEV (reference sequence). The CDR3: CASSSNIRGRLFF. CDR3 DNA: TGTGCCAGCAGTTCTAACATCAGGGGGCGGCTGTTCTTC.

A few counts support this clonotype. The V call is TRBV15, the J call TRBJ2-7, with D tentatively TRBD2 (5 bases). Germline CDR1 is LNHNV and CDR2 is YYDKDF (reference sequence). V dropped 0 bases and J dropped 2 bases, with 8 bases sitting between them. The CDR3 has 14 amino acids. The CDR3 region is CATSRDRGPYEQYF. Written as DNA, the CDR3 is TGTGCCACCAGCAGAGATCGGGGTCCCTACGAGCAGTACTTC.